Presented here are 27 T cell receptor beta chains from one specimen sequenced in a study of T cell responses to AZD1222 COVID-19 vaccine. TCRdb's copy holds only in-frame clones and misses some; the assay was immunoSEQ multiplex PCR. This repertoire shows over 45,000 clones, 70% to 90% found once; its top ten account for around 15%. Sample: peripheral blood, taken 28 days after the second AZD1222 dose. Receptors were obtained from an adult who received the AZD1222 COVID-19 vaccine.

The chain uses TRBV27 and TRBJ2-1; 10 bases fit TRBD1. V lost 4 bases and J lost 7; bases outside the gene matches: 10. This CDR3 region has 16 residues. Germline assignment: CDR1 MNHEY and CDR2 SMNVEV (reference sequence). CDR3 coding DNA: TGTGCCAGCAGTTCCGGGACAGGGGAGGGCTTGAATGAGCAGTTCTTC. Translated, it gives CASSSGTGEGLNEQFF.

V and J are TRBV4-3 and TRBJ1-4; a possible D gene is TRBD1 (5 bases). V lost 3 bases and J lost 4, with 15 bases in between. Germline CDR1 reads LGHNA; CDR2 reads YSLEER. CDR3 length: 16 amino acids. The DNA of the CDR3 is TGCGCCAGCAGCCAGTCATCCGGGGGGTATAATGAAAAACTGTTTTTT. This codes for CASSQSSGGYNEKLFF.

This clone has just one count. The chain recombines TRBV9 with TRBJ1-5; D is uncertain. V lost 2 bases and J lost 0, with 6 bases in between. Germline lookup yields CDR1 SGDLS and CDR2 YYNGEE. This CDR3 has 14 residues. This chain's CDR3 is CASSVSDSNQPQHF. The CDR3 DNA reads TGTGCCAGCAGCGTGTCGGATAGCAATCAGCCCCAGCATTTT.

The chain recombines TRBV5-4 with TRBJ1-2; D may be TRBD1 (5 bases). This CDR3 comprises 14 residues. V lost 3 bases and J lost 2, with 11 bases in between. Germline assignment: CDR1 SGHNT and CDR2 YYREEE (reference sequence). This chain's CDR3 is CASSSQGTNYGYTF. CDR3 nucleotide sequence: TGTGCCAGCAGCTCACAAGGGACCAACTATGGCTACACCTTC.

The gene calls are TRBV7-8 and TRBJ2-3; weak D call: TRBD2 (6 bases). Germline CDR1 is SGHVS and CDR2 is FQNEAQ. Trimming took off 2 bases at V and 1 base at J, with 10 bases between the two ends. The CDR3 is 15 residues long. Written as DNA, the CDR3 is TGTGCCAGCAGCTTACCGGGACTCGGCACAGATACGCAGTATTTT. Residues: CASSLPGLGTDTQYF. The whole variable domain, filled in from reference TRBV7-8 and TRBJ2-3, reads GAGVSQSPRYKVAKRGQDVALRCDPISGHVSLFWYQQALGQGPEFLTYFQNEAQLDKSGLPSDRFFAERPEGSVSTLKIQRTQQEDSAVYLCASSLPGLGTDTQYFGPGTRLTVL.

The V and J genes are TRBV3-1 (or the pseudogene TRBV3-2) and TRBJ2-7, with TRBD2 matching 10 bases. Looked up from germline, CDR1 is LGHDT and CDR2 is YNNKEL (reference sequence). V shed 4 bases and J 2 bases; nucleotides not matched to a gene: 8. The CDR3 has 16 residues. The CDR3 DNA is TGTGCCAGCAGCCGGGGAGGGACTAGCGAAACCTACGAGCAGTACTTC. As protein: CASSRGGTSETYEQYF.

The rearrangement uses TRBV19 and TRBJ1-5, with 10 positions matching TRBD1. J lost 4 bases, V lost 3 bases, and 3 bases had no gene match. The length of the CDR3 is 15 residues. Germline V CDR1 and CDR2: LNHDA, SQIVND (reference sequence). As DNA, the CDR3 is TGTGCCAGTAGTATGGACAGGGGGGTAAATCAGCCCCAGCATTTT. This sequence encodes CASSMDRGVNQPQHF.

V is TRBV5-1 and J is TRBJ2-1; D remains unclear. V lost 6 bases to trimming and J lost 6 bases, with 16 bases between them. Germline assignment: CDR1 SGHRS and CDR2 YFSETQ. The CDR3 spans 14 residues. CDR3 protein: CASTPLGSPNEQFF. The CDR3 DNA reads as TGCGCCAGCACCCCCCTGGGGTCTCCCAATGAGCAGTTCTTC. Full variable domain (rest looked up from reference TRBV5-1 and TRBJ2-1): KAGVTQTPRYLIKTRGQQVTLSCSPISGHRSVSWYQQTPGQGLQFLFEYFSETQRNKGNFPGRFSGRQFSNSRSEMNVSTLELGDSALYLCASTPLGSPNEQFFGPGTRLTVL.

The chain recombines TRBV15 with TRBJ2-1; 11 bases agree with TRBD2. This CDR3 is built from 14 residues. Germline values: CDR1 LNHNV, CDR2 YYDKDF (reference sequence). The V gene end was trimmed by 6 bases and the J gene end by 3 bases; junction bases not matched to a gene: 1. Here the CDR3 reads CATRGTSGYNEQFF. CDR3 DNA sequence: TGTGCCACCAGGGGGACTAGCGGCTACAATGAGCAGTTCTTC. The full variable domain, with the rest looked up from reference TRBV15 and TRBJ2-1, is DAMVIQNPRYQVTQFGKPVTLSCSQTLNHNVMYWYQQKSSQAPKLLFHYYDKDFNNEADTPDNFQSRRPNTSFCFLDIRSPGLGDTAMYLCATRGTSGYNEQFFGPGTRLTVL.

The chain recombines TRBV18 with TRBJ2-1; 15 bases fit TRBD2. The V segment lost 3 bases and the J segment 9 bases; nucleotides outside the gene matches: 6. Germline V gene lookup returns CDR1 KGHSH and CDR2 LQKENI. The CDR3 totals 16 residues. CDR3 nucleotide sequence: TGTGCCAGCTCACCCCCGGGACTAGCGGGAGGAGTTGAGCAGTTCTTC. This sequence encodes CASSPPGLAGGVEQFF. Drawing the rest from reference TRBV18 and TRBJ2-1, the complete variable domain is NAGVMQNPRHLVRRRGQEARLRCSPMKGHSHVYWYRQLPEEGLKFMVYLQKENIIDESGMPKERFSAEFPKEGPSILRIQQVVRGDSAAYFCASSPPGLAGGVEQFFGPGTRLTVL.

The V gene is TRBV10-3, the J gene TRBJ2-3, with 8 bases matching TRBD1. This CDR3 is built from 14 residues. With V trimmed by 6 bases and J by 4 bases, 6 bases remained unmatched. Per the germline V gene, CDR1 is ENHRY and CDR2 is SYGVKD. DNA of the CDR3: TGTGCCATCAGGGCAGGGGGCGAGGCAGATACGCAGTATTTT. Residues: CAIRAGGEADTQYF.

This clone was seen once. CDR3 in DNA: TGTGCCATCGGGACTAGCGGGGACCGCAATGAGCAGTTCTTC. It specifies CAIGTSGDRNEQFF. The V call is TRBV10-3, the J call TRBJ2-1, with TRBD2 identical over 13 bases. This CDR3 comprises 14 residues. Trimming cost V 8 bases and J 6 bases; bases outside gene matches: 4. CDR1 is ENHRY and CDR2 is SYGVKD in the germline V gene.

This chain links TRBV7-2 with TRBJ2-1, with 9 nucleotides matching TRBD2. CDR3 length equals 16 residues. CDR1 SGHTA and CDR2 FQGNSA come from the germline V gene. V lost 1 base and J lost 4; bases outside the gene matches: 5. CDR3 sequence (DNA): TGTGCCAGCAGCTTAGAGGGGACTAGCATATACAATGAGCAGTTCTTC. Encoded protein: CASSLEGTSIYNEQFF.

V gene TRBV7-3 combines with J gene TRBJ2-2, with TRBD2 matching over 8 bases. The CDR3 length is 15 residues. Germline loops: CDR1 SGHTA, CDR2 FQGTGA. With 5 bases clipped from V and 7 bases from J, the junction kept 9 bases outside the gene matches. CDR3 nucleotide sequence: TGTGCCAGCAGCCCCCAGGCGGGAGGTGTCGGGGAGCTGTTTTTT. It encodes CASSPQAGGVGELFF.

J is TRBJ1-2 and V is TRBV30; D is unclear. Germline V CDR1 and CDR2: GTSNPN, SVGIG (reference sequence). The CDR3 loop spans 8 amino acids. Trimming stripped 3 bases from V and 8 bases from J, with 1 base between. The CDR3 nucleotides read TGTGCCTGGAGGGGCTACACCTTC. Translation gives CAWRGYTF.

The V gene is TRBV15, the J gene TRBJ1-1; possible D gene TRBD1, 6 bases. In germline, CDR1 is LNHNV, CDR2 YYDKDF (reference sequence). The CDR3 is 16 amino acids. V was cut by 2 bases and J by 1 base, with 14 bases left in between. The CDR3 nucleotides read TGTGCCACCAGCAGACTAAGACAGGCCGGGAACACTGAAGCTTTCTTT. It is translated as CATSRLRQAGNTEAFF. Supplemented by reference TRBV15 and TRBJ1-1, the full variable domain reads DAMVIQNPRYQVTQFGKPVTLSCSQTLNHNVMYWYQQKSSQAPKLLFHYYDKDFNNEADTPDNFQSRRPNTSFCFLDIRSPGLGDTAMYLCATSRLRQAGNTEAFFGQGTRLTVV.

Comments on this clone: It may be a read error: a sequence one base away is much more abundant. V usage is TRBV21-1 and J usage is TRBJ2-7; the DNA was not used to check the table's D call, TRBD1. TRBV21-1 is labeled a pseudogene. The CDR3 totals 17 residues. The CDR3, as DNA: TGTGCCAGCAGCACTACCGGGAGATGGGACAGCCTATACGAGCAGTACTTC. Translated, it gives CASSTTGRWDSLYEQYF.

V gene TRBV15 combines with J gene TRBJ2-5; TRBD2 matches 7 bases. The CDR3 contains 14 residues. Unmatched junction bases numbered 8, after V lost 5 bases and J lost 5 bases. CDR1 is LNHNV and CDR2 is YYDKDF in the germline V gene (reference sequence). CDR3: CATSLGRELETQYF. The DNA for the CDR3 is TGTGCCACCAGCCTAGGGCGGGAGTTGGAGACCCAGTACTTC. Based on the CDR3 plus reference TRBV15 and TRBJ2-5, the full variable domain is DAMVIQNPRYQVTQFGKPVTLSCSQTLNHNVMYWYQQKSSQAPKLLFHYYDKDFNNEADTPDNFQSRRPNTSFCFLDIRSPGLGDTAMYLCATSLGRELETQYFGPGTRLLVL.

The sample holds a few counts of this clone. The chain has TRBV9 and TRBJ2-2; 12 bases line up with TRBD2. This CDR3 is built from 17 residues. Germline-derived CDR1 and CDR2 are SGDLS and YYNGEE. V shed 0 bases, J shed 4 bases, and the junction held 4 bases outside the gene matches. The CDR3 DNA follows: TGTGCCAGCAGCGTAGGCCTAGCGGGAGGGACCACCGGGGAGCTGTTTTTT. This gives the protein CASSVGLAGGTTGELFF.

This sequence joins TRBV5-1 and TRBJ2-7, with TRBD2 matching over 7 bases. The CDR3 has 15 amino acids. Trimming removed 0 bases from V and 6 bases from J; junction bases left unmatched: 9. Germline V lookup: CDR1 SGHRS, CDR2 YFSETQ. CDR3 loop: CASSLDGLGSREQYF. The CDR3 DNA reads TGCGCCAGCAGCTTGGATGGACTAGGTTCGCGCGAGCAGTACTTC.

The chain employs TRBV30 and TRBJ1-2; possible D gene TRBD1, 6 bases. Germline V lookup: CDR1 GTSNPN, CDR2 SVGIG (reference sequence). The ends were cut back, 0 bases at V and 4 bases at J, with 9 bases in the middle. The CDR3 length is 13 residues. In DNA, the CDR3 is TGTGCCTGGAGTGTTGGACAGCTCTATGGCTACACCTTC. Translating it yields CAWSVGQLYGYTF.

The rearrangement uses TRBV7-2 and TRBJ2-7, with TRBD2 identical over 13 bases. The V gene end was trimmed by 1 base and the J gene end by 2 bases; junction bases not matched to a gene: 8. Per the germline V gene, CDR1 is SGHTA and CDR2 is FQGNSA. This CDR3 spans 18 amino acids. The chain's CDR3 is CASSLEVTSGRSPYEQYF. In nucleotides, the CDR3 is TGTGCCAGCAGCTTAGAAGTGACTAGCGGGAGGTCACCCTACGAGCAGTACTTC.

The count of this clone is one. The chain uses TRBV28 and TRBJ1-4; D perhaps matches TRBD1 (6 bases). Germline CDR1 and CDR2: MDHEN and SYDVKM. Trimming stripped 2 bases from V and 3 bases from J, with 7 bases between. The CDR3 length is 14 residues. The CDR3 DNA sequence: TGTGCCAGCAGTTTAACAGGGTCTAATGAAAAACTGTTTTTT. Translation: CASSLTGSNEKLFF.

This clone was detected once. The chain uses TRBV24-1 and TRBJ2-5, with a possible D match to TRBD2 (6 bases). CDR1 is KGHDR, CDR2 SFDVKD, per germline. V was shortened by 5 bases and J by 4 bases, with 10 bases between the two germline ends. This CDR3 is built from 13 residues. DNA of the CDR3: TGTGCCACCAGTGCTTCCGGGAGAGAGACCCAGTACTTC. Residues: CATSASGRETQYF.

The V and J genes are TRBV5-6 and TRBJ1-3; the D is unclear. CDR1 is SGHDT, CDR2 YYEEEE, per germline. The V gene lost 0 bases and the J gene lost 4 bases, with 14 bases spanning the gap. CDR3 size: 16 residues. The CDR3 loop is CASSLGTPGIGNTIYF. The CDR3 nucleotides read TGTGCCAGCAGCTTGGGGACCCCGGGTATCGGAAACACCATATATTTT.

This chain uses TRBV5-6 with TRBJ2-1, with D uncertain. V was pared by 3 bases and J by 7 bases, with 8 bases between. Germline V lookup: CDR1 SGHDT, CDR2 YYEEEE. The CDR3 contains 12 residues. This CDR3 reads CASSYSENEQFF. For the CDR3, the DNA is TGTGCCAGCAGCTACTCGGAGAATGAGCAGTTCTTC.

CDR3 nucleotide sequence: TGTGCCAGCAGCTTAGTGATGACAGGCACAGATACGCAGTATTTT. Its translation is CASSLVMTGTDTQYF. The genes are TRBV7-2 and TRBJ2-3; perhaps TRBD1 as D (5 bases). Germline CDR1 SGHTA, CDR2 FQGNSA. The V gene lost 1 base and the J gene lost 1 base, with 9 bases spanning the gap. The CDR3 runs 15 residues.